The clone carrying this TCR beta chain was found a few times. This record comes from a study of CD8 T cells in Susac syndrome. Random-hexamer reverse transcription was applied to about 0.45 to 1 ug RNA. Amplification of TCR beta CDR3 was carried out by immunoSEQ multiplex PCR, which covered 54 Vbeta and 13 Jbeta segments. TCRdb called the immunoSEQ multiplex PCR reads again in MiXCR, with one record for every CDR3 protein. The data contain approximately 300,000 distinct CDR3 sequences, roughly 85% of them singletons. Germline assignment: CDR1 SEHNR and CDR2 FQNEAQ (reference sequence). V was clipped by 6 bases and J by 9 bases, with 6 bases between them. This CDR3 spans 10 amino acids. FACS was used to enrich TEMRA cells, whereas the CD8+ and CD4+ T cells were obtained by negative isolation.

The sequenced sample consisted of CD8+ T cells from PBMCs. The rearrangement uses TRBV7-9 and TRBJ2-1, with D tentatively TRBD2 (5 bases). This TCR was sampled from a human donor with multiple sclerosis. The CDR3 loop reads CASRGSEQFF. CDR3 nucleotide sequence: TGTGCCAGCAGAGGGAGTGAGCAGTTCTTC. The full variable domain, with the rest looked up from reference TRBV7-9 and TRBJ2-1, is DTGVSQNPRHKITKRGQNVTFRCDPISEHNRLYWYRQTLGQGPEFLTYFQNEAQLEKSRLLSDRFSAERPKGSFSTLEIQRTEQGDSAMYLCASRGSEQFFGPGTRLTVL.